Shown below are 24 T cell receptor beta chains from a single sample sequenced in a study of blood T cells in healthy people across ages. Primers used in a second PCR of roughly 6 to 11 cycles were a sample-barcoded 5' primer and a J-beta primer mix. TCRdb itself ran the 5' RACE reads through MiXCR, one entry per CDR3 protein. The sample has hundreds of thousands of distinct CDR3 sequences, 45% to 70% seen once. The sequenced sample was blood. The receptors shown here come from a man in his forties in good health.

J is TRBJ2-7 and V is TRBV29-1; tentative D call: TRBD1 (6 bases). Germline CDR1 and CDR2: SQVTM and ANQGSEA. CDR3 length: 13 residues. Trimming cost V 5 bases and J 2 bases, with 13 bases left between them. The CDR3 reads CSVRTVLTYEQYF. CDR3 nucleotide sequence: TGCAGCGTTCGGACAGTTCTTACCTACGAGCAGTACTTC.

V and J are TRBV2 and TRBJ2-5; tentative D call: TRBD1 (6 bases). The DNA end favors TRBJ2-7, so the J call may be wrong. There are 15 residues in the CDR3. The germline CDR1 and CDR2 sequences are SNHLY and FYNNEI. The CDR3 sequence: CASIIQGRNTDEQYF. The CDR3 region has the DNA TGTGCCAGCATAATTCAGGGGAGAAATACCGACGAGCAGTACTTC.

This chain uses TRBV3-1 with TRBJ2-7; D call uncertain. Trimming pared 1 base from V and 4 bases from J, leaving 14 bases between. CDR3 length: 15 residues. Germline CDR1 and CDR2: LGHDT and YNNKEL (reference sequence). Here the CDR3 reads CASSQGSLIGYEQYF. The CDR3, as DNA: TGTGCCAGCAGCCAAGGTAGCCTGATAGGGTACGAGCAGTACTTC.

This clonotype was detected only a few times. The chain recombines TRBV27 with TRBJ2-4, with D possibly TRBD1 on 6 matching bases. The germline V gene has CDR1 MNHEY and CDR2 SMNVEV (reference sequence). The CDR3 is made up of 15 amino acids. V was trimmed by 3 bases and J by 10 bases, leaving 19 bases between them. The CDR3 DNA reads TGTGCCAGCAGTTTCGACAGTCAGGGGCGCTCTATTCAGTACTTC. It codes for CASSFDSQGRSIQYF.

The chain carries TRBV29-1 and TRBJ1-2; 7 bases fit TRBD1. V was clipped by 1 base and J by 1 base; unmatched bases: 9. CDR1 and CDR2 (germline): SQVTM, ANQGSEA. The CDR3 runs 16 residues. The CDR3 reads CSVEAIGTALNYGYTF. CDR3 DNA: TGCAGCGTTGAAGCTATCGGGACAGCACTTAACTATGGCTACACCTTC. The full variable domain, rest sourced from reference TRBV29-1 and TRBJ1-2, is SAVISQKPSRDICQRGTSLTIQCQVDSQVTMMFWYRQQPGQSLTLIATANQGSEATYESGFVIDKFPISRPNLTFSTLTVSNMSPEDSSIYLCSVEAIGTALNYGYTFGSGTRLTVV.

Only a few counts were recorded for this clonotype. This chain links TRBV4-2 with TRBJ1-2; maybe TRBD1 (5 bases). V shed 0 bases and J shed 8 bases, with 10 bases lying between them. Germline CDR1 and CDR2: LGHNA and YNFKEQ. The CDR3 spans 13 residues. CDR3 in DNA: TGTGCCAGCAGCCAAGACAGGGCCGGCGGCTACACCTTC. Translated: CASSQDRAGGYTF.

This clonotype was seen only a few times. The V call is TRBV20-1, the J call TRBJ2-5; 15 nucleotides line up with TRBD2. The CDR3 totals 19 residues. Losses at the gene ends were 3 bases for V and 11 bases for J; bases not matched to a gene: 22. Looked up from germline, CDR1 is DFQATT and CDR2 is SNEGSKA (reference sequence). In nucleotides, the CDR3 is TGCAGTGCTAGGCCCAGGGAAGGACTAGCGGGAGGGCGGTTGGGTGAGCAGTACTTC. Its translation is CSARPREGLAGGRLGEQYF.

This chain uses TRBV5-6 with TRBJ1-2, with 8 bases lining up with TRBD1. CDR1 and CDR2 from the germline V gene are SGHDT and YYEEEE. V lost 2 bases and J lost 1; bases outside the gene matches: 4. CDR3 length equals 15 residues. CDR3 DNA: TGTGCCAGCAGCTTAACAGGGGGTAGTAACTATGGCTACACCTTC. Protein: CASSLTGGSNYGYTF. The whole variable domain, filled in from reference TRBV5-6 and TRBJ1-2, reads DAGVTQSPTHLIKTRGQQVTLRCSPKSGHDTVSWYQQALGQGPQFIFQYYEEEERQRGNFPDRFSGHQFPNYSSELNVNALLLGDSALYLCASSLTGGSNYGYTFGSGTRLTVV.

This clonotype occurred a few times. The CDR3 here is CSATVSRTSGGSSYNEQFF. CDR3 bases: TGCAGTGCTACGGTGTCTCGGACTAGCGGGGGGAGCTCCTACAATGAGCAGTTCTTC. The chain is built from TRBV20-1 and TRBJ2-1; 14 bases match TRBD2. Germline loops: CDR1 DFQATT, CDR2 SNEGSKA (reference sequence). The CDR3 spans 19 residues. J lost 0 bases, V lost 4 bases, and 11 bases had no gene match.

This clonotype has just a few counts. The V gene is TRBV5-1, the J gene TRBJ1-2; possibly TRBD1 for D (6 bases). CDR3 length: 16 residues. CDR1 and CDR2 from the germline V gene are SGHRS and YFSETQ. Trimming took 0 bases from V and 7 from J, leaving 19 bases between them. This CDR3 is CASSLGGGSFVGGYTF. CDR3 bases: TGCGCCAGCAGCTTGGGAGGGGGTTCTTTTGTCGGTGGCTACACCTTC. Complete variable domain (other parts from reference TRBV5-1 and TRBJ1-2): KAGVTQTPRYLIKTRGQQVTLSCSPISGHRSVSWYQQTPGQGLQFLFEYFSETQRNKGNFPGRFSGRQFSNSRSEMNVSTLELGDSALYLCASSLGGGSFVGGYTFGSGTRLTVV.

This chain links TRBV10-3 with TRBJ2-1; perhaps TRBD1 as D (6 bases). V was trimmed by 10 bases and J by 4 bases, leaving 20 bases between them. The germline CDR1 and CDR2 sequences are ENHRY and SYGVKD. CDR3 length: 15 residues. The CDR3 spells CATGRNRELYNEQFF. The CDR3 DNA follows: TGTGCCACCGGTCGAAACAGGGAACTTTACAATGAGCAGTTCTTC.

The rearrangement links TRBV12-3 or TRBV12-4 to TRBJ1-1; D unclear. The CDR3 is 12 amino acids. V was trimmed by 6 bases and J by 1 base, leaving 6 bases between them. The CDR3 nucleotides read TGTGCCAGCAGAGGATCGAACACTGAAGCTTTCTTT. Translated: CASRGSNTEAFF.

The rearrangement links TRBV7-6 to TRBJ2-4; D ambiguous. The DNA end is a closer match to TRBJ2-5, so the J assignment may be wrong. Germline V gives CDR1 SGHVS, CDR2 FNYEAQ. The CDR3 consists of 13 residues. The CDR3 loop reads CASSARLEETQYF. The DNA of the CDR3 is TGTGCCAGCAGCGCCCGACTGGAAGAGACCCAGTACTTC.

This clonotype was seen a few times. The chain joins TRBV5-1 to TRBJ2-5, with 10 bases identical to TRBD1. The V gene's germline CDR1 is SGHRS and CDR2 YFSETQ. With 5 bases clipped from V and 1 base from J, the junction kept 8 bases outside the gene matches. The CDR3 runs 16 residues. The chain's CDR3 is CASSLATGGLQETQYF. The CDR3 DNA reads as TGCGCCAGCAGTCTGGCGACAGGGGGCCTCCAAGAGACCCAGTACTTC.

J is TRBJ2-5 and V is TRBV28; 7 bases are a match to TRBD1. Trimming at V came to 3 bases and at J to 5 bases, leaving 9 bases not matched to a gene. This CDR3 has 15 residues. Germline V gene sequence: CDR1 MDHEN, CDR2 SYDVKM. The CDR3 here is CASSFDTSTGETQYF. The CDR3 coding sequence is TGTGCCAGCAGTTTCGACACATCGACAGGGGAGACCCAGTACTTC.

This clonotype has a handful of counts. This chain uses TRBV3-1 with TRBJ2-1; TRBD2 might be the D (6 bases). Trimming stripped 1 base from V and 6 bases from J, with 10 bases between. Germline V lookup: CDR1 LGHDT, CDR2 YNNKEL (reference sequence). There are 14 residues in the CDR3. The CDR3 nucleotides are TGTGCCAGCAGCCAAGGGAGGGGAGGCAATGAGCAGTTCTTC. This gives the protein CASSQGRGGNEQFF.

The V and J genes are TRBV12-5 and TRBJ2-7; D remains unclear. The V and J ends lost 7 bases and 5 bases respectively, with 15 bases between them. CDR1 is LGHNT, CDR2 FRNRAP, per germline. This CDR3 is 13 amino acids long. CDR3 sequence (DNA): TGTGCTAGTGATGGGCCGGACCACCACGAGCAGTACTTC. Amino acids: CASDGPDHHEQYF.

V is TRBV7-2 and J is TRBJ2-5; 9 bases agree with TRBD1. The length of the CDR3 is 15 residues. CDR1 SGHTA and CDR2 FQGNSA come from the germline V gene. V dropped 5 bases and J dropped 4; count of bases not matched to a gene: 8. In DNA, the CDR3 is TGTGCCAGCAGCCCGGACAGGGGAGGGTCAGAGACCCAGTACTTC. Translation gives CASSPDRGGSETQYF.

The V gene is TRBV12-3 or TRBV12-4, the J gene TRBJ1-5, with D unclear. V was cut by 6 bases and J by 1 base, with 16 bases left in between. CDR3 length: 16 residues. The DNA for the CDR3 is TGTGCCAGCAGCGGCCTGGGCAACTTGAGCAATCAGCCCCAGCATTTT. It specifies CASSGLGNLSNQPQHF.

This clonotype has just one count. The chain combines TRBV20-1 with TRBJ2-1, with D unclear. Trimming pared 0 bases from V and 1 base from J, leaving 10 bases between. CDR1 and CDR2 (germline): DFQATT, SNEGSKA (reference sequence). This CDR3 has 15 amino acids. CDR3 region: CSARDLAKSYNEQFF. The CDR3 region has the DNA TGCAGTGCTAGAGATCTGGCGAAGTCCTACAATGAGCAGTTCTTC.

CDR3 region: CASSLINANIEAFF. As DNA, the CDR3 is TGTGCCAGCAGCCTTATCAACGCTAATATTGAAGCTTTCTTT. J is TRBJ1-1 and V is TRBV7-9; D is unclear. CDR3 size: 14 residues. Germline values: CDR1 SEHNR, CDR2 FQNEAQ (reference sequence). Trimming pared 5 bases from V and 7 bases from J, leaving 17 bases between.

This clonotype turned up a few times. CDR3 loop: CSAQVGTGWNEQFF. The CDR3 nucleotides are TGCAGTGCTCAAGTGGGGACAGGGTGGAATGAGCAGTTCTTC. This chain connects TRBV20-1 to TRBJ2-1, with 9 nucleotides matching TRBD1. Trimming at V came to 5 bases and at J to 7 bases, leaving 9 bases not matched to a gene. The CDR3 covers 14 residues. Germline CDR1 DFQATT, CDR2 SNEGSKA (reference sequence).

This clonotype was seen a few times. The chain is built from TRBV13 and TRBJ2-3; no definite D call. Trimming shortened V by 4 bases and J by 5 bases, and 13 bases separated the two germline ends. Germline values: CDR1 PRHDT, CDR2 FYEKMQ (reference sequence). The CDR3 extends over 14 amino acids. CDR3 amino acids: CASSSALVGDTQYF. The CDR3 DNA sequence: TGTGCCAGCAGCTCGGCCCTAGTGGGAGATACGCAGTATTTT.

The rearrangement links TRBV29-1 to TRBJ2-1, with 7 bases fitting TRBD2. J was trimmed by 4 bases and V by 3 bases; bases with no gene match: 6. The CDR3 is made up of 14 amino acids. The V gene's germline CDR1 is SQVTM and CDR2 ANQGSEA. The DNA of the CDR3 is TGCAGCGTTGATTTTAGCGGGCAGTACAATGAGCAGTTCTTC. It yields the protein CSVDFSGQYNEQFF.